These T cell receptor beta chains were read from a single sample in a study of shared clonotypes between healthy human individuals. Using immunoSEQ multiplex PCR, the repertoire was profiled, and TCRdb retains in-frame clones only, with some absent. The sample has about 2 million clones; 95% are singletons. Sequenced input: naive CD4+ T cells sorted from blood. Receptors originate from a man between 18 and 29 years old in good health. The CDR3 runs from the conserved cysteine through the conserved F or W. D genes are given only for firm matches. The size of a clone is reported for some rows only, either as once, few or many, or as a class for expanded clones.

D gene: NA; clone size: once; V gene: TRBV6-5; J gene: TRBJ1-4; CDR3 protein: CASTTQGSKLFF; CDR3 DNA: TGTGCCAGCACCACCCAGGGGTCAAAACTGTTTTTT
D gene: TRBD1; clone size: NA; V gene: TRBV5-4; J gene: TRBJ1-4; CDR3 protein: CASSKGQGVNEKLFF; CDR3 DNA: TGTGCCAGCAGCAAAGGACAGGGAGTAAATGAAAAACTGTTTTTT
D gene: TRBD2; clone size: NA; V gene: TRBV7-3; J gene: TRBJ2-2; CDR3 protein: CASSPGLATGELFF; CDR3 DNA: TGTGCCAGCAGCCCCGGACTAGCGACCGGGGAGCTGTTTTTT
D gene: NA; clone size: once; V gene: TRBV6-6; J gene: TRBJ1-6; CDR3 protein: CASSAVGSPLHF; CDR3 DNA: TGTGCCAGCAGTGCGGTGGGGTCACCCCTCCACTTT
D gene: NA; clone size: NA; V gene: TRBV2; J gene: TRBJ1-6; CDR3 protein: CASSGLQIPGSPLHF; CDR3 DNA: TGTGCCAGCAGTGGACTACAGATCCCGGGCTCACCCCTCCACTTT
D gene: TRBD2; clone size: NA; V gene: TRBV15; J gene: TRBJ2-1; CDR3 protein: CATSSRGVDEQFF; CDR3 DNA: TGTGCCACCAGCAGTCGGGGGGTCGATGAGCAGTTCTTC
D gene: TRBD2; clone size: NA; V gene: TRBV27; J gene: TRBJ2-3; CDR3 protein: CASSPSGLAPDTQYF; CDR3 DNA: TGTGCCAGCAGTCCATCGGGACTAGCGCCCGATACGCAGTATTTT
D gene: NA; clone size: once; V gene: TRBV5-1; J gene: TRBJ2-1; CDR3 protein: CASSLAGDPYNEQFF; CDR3 DNA: TGCGCCAGCAGCTTGGCAGGGGACCCCTACAATGAGCAGTTCTTC
D gene: NA; clone size: NA; V gene: TRBV5-5; J gene: TRBJ1-4; CDR3 protein: CASSSQIPGQRATNEKLFF; CDR3 DNA: TGTGCCAGCAGCTCCCAGATACCCGGACAGCGTGCAACTAATGAAAAACTGTTTTTT
D gene: TRBD1; clone size: NA; V gene: TRBV7-6; J gene: TRBJ1-6; CDR3 protein: CASSSKQGAGSPLHF; CDR3 DNA: TGTGCCAGCAGCTCTAAACAGGGGGCAGGTTCACCCCTCCACTTT
D gene: TRBD2; clone size: NA; V gene: TRBV19; J gene: TRBJ2-5; CDR3 protein: CASSKAQRGYKYQETQYF; CDR3 DNA: TGTGCCAGTAGTAAGGCCCAGCGGGGGTACAAGTACCAAGAGACCCAGTACTTC
D gene: TRBD2; clone size: NA; V gene: TRBV7-2; J gene: TRBJ2-7; CDR3 protein: CASSLVSGGSYEQYF; CDR3 DNA: TGTGCCAGCAGCTTAGTTTCGGGAGGTTCCTACGAGCAGTACTTC
D gene: NA; clone size: once; V gene: TRBV11-3; J gene: TRBJ2-1; CDR3 protein: CASSLVAGLINEQFF; CDR3 DNA: TGTGCCAGCAGCTTAGTCGCGGGACTCATCAATGAGCAGTTCTTC
D gene: NA; clone size: once; V gene: TRBV4-3; J gene: TRBJ1-3; CDR3 protein: CASSQDGEGPGNTIYF; CDR3 DNA: TGCGCCAGCAGCCAAGATGGGGAGGGACCCGGAAACACCATATATTTT
D gene: NA; clone size: NA; V gene: TRBV18; J gene: TRBJ2-5; CDR3 protein: CASSPGWAQETQYF; CDR3 DNA: TGTGCCAGCTCACCTGGATGGGCTCAAGAGACCCAGTACTTC
D gene: NA; clone size: NA; V gene: TRBV18; J gene: TRBJ2-1; CDR3 protein: CASSPKGPNYNEQFF; CDR3 DNA: TGTGCCAGCTCACCAAAGGGACCTAACTACAATGAGCAGTTCTTC
D gene: NA; clone size: NA; V gene: TRBV6-5; J gene: TRBJ2-1; CDR3 protein: CASSQSSSYNEQFF; CDR3 DNA: TGTGCCAGCAGCCAATCGAGCTCCTACAATGAGCAGTTCTTC
D gene: TRBD1; clone size: NA; V gene: TRBV10-3; J gene: TRBJ1-4; CDR3 protein: CAIRGTGSNEKLFF; CDR3 DNA: TGTGCCATCAGGGGGACAGGGTCGAATGAAAAACTGTTTTTT
D gene: NA; clone size: NA; V gene: TRBV5-8; J gene: TRBJ1-5; CDR3 protein: CASSRRGSVNQPQHF; CDR3 DNA: TGTGCCAGCAGCCGTAGGGGGAGTGTCAATCAGCCCCAGCATTTT
D gene: NA; clone size: NA; V gene: TRBV7-9; J gene: TRBJ2-7; CDR3 protein: CASSLGRGASYEQYF; CDR3 DNA: TGTGCCAGCAGCTTAGGGAGGGGAGCATCCTACGAGCAGTACTTC
D gene: NA; clone size: NA; V gene: TRBV10-3; J gene: TRBJ1-2; CDR3 protein: CAISEGVGTSSLNYGYTF; CDR3 DNA: TGTGCCATCAGTGAAGGGGTGGGGACATCGTCTCTTAACTATGGCTACACCTTC
D gene: TRBD1; clone size: NA; V gene: TRBV29-1; J gene: TRBJ2-7; CDR3 protein: CSPTGDSYEQYF; CDR3 DNA: TGCAGCCCGACAGGGGACTCCTACGAGCAGTACTTC
D gene: TRBD1; clone size: NA; V gene: TRBV19; J gene: TRBJ2-7; CDR3 protein: CASRGTGGSYEQYF; CDR3 DNA: TGTGCCAGTAGGGGGACAGGAGGCTCCTACGAGCAGTACTTC
D gene: NA; clone size: once; V gene: TRBV29-1; J gene: TRBJ2-7; CDR3 protein: CSARGRLIYEQYF; CDR3 DNA: TGCAGCGCCCGAGGCCGGCTCATCTACGAGCAGTACTTC
D gene: NA; clone size: NA; V gene: TRBV18; J gene: TRBJ1-5; CDR3 protein: CASSPPTGMGNQPQHF; CDR3 DNA: TGTGCCAGCTCACCACCAACAGGGATGGGCAATCAGCCCCAGCATTTT
D gene: TRBD2; clone size: NA; V gene: TRBV2; J gene: TRBJ2-5; CDR3 protein: CASRTPGLAGGPRETQYF; CDR3 DNA: TGTGCCAGCAGGACCCCGGGACTAGCGGGGGGGCCGAGGGAGACCCAGTACTTC
D gene: NA; clone size: NA; V gene: TRBV10-3; J gene: TRBJ1-2; CDR3 protein: CASTQSWGDYGYTF; CDR3 DNA: TGTGCCTCAACTCAGTCGTGGGGAGACTATGGCTACACCTTC
D gene: NA; clone size: NA; V gene: TRBV4-1; J gene: TRBJ2-3; CDR3 protein: CASSSPPGALTDTQYF; CDR3 DNA: TGCGCCAGCAGCTCCCCCCCGGGAGCCCTCACAGATACGCAGTATTTT
D gene: TRBD1; clone size: NA; V gene: TRBV9; J gene: TRBJ2-2; CDR3 protein: CASTDRGETGELFF; CDR3 DNA: TGTGCCAGCACCGACAGGGGAGAGACCGGGGAGCTGTTTTTT